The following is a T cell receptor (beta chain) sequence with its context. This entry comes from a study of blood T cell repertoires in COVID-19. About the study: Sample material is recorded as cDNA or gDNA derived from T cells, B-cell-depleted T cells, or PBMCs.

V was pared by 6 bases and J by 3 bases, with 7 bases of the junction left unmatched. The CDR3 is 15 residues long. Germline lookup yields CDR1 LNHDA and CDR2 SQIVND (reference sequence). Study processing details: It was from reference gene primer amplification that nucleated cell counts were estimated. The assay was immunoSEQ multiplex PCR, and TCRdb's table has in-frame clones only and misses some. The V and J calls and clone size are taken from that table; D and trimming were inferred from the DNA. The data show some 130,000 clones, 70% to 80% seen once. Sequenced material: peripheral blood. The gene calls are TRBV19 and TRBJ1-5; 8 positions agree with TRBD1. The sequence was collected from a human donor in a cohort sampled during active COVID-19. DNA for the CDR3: TGTGCCAGTAGAACGCAGGGGGCCGACAATCAGCCCCAGCATTTT. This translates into CASRTQGADNQPQHF. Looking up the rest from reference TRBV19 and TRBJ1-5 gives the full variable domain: DGGITQSPKYLFRKEGQNVTLSCEQNLNHDAMYWYRQDPGQGLRLIYYSQIVNDFQKGDIAEGYSVSREKKESFPLTVTSAQKNPTAFYLCASRTQGADNQPQHFGDGTRLSIL.